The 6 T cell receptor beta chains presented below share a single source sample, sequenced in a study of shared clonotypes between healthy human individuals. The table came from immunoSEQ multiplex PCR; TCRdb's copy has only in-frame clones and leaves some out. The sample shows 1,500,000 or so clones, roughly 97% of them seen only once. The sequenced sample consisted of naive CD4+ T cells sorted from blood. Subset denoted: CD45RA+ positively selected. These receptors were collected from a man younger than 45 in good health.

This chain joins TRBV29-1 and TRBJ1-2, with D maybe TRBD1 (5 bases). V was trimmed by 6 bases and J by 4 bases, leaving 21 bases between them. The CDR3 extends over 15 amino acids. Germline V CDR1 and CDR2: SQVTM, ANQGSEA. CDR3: CSVVHRRAPGYGYTF. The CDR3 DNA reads TGCAGCGTAGTCCACAGGCGGGCGCCTGGCTATGGCTACACCTTC.

The CDR3 DNA follows: TGCGCCAGCAGTTACCTAGCGGAGAACACCGGGGAGCTGTTTTTT. It codes for CASSYLAENTGELFF. The gene calls are TRBV5-1 and TRBJ2-2; 7 positions agree with TRBD2. The CDR3 extends over 15 amino acids. CDR1 and CDR2 (germline): SGHRS, YFSETQ. The junction had 5 bases not matched to a gene; V was cut back by 5 bases and J by 1 base.

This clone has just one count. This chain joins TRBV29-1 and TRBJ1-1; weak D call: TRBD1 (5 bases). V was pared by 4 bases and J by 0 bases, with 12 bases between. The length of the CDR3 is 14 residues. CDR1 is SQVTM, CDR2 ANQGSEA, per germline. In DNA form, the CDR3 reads TGCAGCGTTGGGGGGGACTTCCTGAACACTGAAGCTTTCTTT. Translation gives CSVGGDFLNTEAFF.

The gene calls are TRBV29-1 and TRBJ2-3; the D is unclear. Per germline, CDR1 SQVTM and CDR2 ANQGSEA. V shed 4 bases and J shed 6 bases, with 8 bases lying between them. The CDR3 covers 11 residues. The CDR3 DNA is TGCAGCGTTGTCCCTCAGGATACGCAGTATTTT. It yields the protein CSVVPQDTQYF.

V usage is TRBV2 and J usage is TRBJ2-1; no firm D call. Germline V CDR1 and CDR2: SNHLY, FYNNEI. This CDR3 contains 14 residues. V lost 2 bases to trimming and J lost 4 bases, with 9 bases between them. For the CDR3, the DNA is TGTGCCAGCAGTGAATTAGTGTCGTACAATGAGCAGTTCTTC. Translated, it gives CASSELVSYNEQFF. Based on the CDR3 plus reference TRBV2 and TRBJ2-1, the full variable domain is EPEVTQTPSHQVTQMGQEVILRCVPISNHLYFYWYRQILGQKVEFLVSFYNNEISEKSEIFDDQFSVERPDGSNFTLKIRSTKLEDSAMYFCASSELVSYNEQFFGPGTRLTVL.

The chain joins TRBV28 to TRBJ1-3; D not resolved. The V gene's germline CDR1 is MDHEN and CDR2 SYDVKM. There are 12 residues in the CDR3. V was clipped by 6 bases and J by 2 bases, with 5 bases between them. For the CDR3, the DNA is TGTGCCAGCAGCCAGACTGGAAACACCATATATTTT. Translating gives CASSQTGNTIYF.